This TCR beta chain was observed in a study of human T cells and chemical hapten exposure. Described time point: patch test 2, 6 weeks after DPC sensitization. Noted treatment: therapeutic diphenylcyclopropenone sensitization with weekly scalp DPC. From the RACE reads, TCRdb called clonotypes with MiXCR, one entry per CDR3 protein. The data show about 100,000 distinct CDR3 sequences, 11% seen once. The receptor's source is a woman aged 40 to 50 with alopecia areata. Some clones in this sample may be carry-over from other donors' samples. The sequencing here drew on whole blood, taken in connection with sensitization to the hapten diphenylcyclopropenone (DPC).

The CDR3 loop reads CASSPLTSDTREQYF. CDR3 DNA: TGTGCCAGCTCACCCCTAACATCGGATACGCGGGAGCAGTACTTC. This chain uses TRBV18 with TRBJ2-7, with D hard to call. The V end lost 3 bases, the J end lost 7 bases, and 19 bases lay between the germline ends. The CDR3 is 15 amino acids. The germline gives CDR1 KGHSH, CDR2 LQKENI. Full variable domain (remainder filled in from reference TRBV18 and TRBJ2-7): NAGVMQNPRHLVRRRGQEARLRCSPMKGHSHVYWYRQLPEEGLKFMVYLQKENIIDESGMPKERFSAEFPKEGPSILRIQQVVRGDSAAYFCASSPLTSDTREQYFGPGTRLTVT.